Sequencing of this TCR beta chain was carried out in a study of PD-1 blockade in mismatch repair-deficient tumors. Background on the study: Patients had approximately 13 mismatch repair-deficient cancer types, all previously treated and progressing. General study points: Tumor-resident clones, often absent from pretreatment blood, expanded after pembrolizumab and then contracted.

This CDR3 is built from 13 residues. V was shortened by 8 bases and J by 4 bases, with 14 bases between the two germline ends. Germline V gene sequence: CDR1 SEHNR, CDR2 FQNEAQ (reference sequence). Profiling relied on immunoSEQ multiplex PCR, and the TCRdb table lists in-frame clones only, not all of them. In the table there are about 110,000 clones, about three quarters of which are singletons. Turning to this clone: The antigen remains unidentified.

V is TRBV7-9 and J is TRBJ1-2; a weak D match, TRBD1 (6 bases). The material sequenced was peripheral blood, taken around 60 weeks after starting pembrolizumab. This TCR was sampled from an adult with mismatch repair-deficient cancer. The CDR3 sequence is CASGGQTGYGYTF. The CDR3 DNA reads as TGTGCCAGCGGCGGACAGACTGGCTATGGCTACACCTTC. Supplemented by reference TRBV7-9 and TRBJ1-2, the full variable domain reads DTGVSQNPRHKITKRGQNVTFRCDPISEHNRLYWYRQTLGQGPEFLTYFQNEAQLEKSRLLSDRFSAERPKGSFSTLEIQRTEQGDSAMYLCASGGQTGYGYTFGSGTRLTVV.